The present T cell receptor beta chain was sequenced within a study of cytomegalovirus exposure and HLA in healthy donors. Germline V gene data show CDR1 as SGHRS and CDR2 as YFSETQ. J gave up 5 bases and V 2 bases, and 6 bases lay outside the gene matches. The CDR3 runs 15 residues. Sequenced by immunoSEQ multiplex PCR; TCRdb stores in-frame clones only, minus some. The data hold roughly 270,000 clones, with roughly 90% observed a single time. Whole-study findings and limits: Most TCR sequences were uncommon, yet certain public TCRs appeared in many donors. In vitro experiments confirmed that three CMV-associated chains were specific for CMV antigens.

As for this clone: What it binds is unknown.

The specimen sequenced was PBMCs. The chain is built from TRBV5-1 and TRBJ2-5; 10 bases fit TRBD2. This receptor was identified in a young woman in good health and CMV-seronegative. The CDR3 loop is CASSLAGGPGETQYF. CDR3 DNA: TGCGCCAGCAGCTTAGCGGGAGGGCCGGGGGAGACCCAGTACTTC.